A single sample gave rise to the 23 T cell receptor beta chains below, sequenced in a study of vaccination and CD4 T cells after COVID-19. Specified treatment: roughly nine-day PBMC culture with coronavirus spike peptide pools or control peptides (ViraFEST assay). Sequencing of DNA taken from cultured CD4+ T cells relied on the Oncomine TCR Beta short-read assay. Each CDR3 protein gets one entry after TCRdb re-called the PCR reads with MiXCR. Counted here are under 20,000 distinct CDR3 sequences, 26% occurring once; the ten biggest clones make up about a tenth. Their antigens remain unidentified. Sequencing input: cultured CD4+ T cells from blood. The origin of the receptors is a human donor with COVID-19.

A few counts support this clonotype. The rearrangement uses TRBV2 and TRBJ1-1; TRBD1 might be the D (5 bases). The CDR3 has 14 amino acids. Deletions cut 1 base from V and 5 bases from J, with 11 bases between. Germline CDR1 reads SNHLY; CDR2 reads FYNNEI. The CDR3 sequence is CASSEGGGRTEAFF. The CDR3 DNA reads as TGTGCCAGCAGTGAAGGGGGGGGGAGAACTGAAGCTTTCTTT.

The CDR3 protein is CASSSGTPYGYTF. The CDR3, as DNA: TGTGCCAGCAGCTCCGGGACGCCGTATGGCTACACCTTC. This chain links TRBV7-8 with TRBJ1-2; maybe TRBD1 (5 bases). With 4 bases removed from V and 5 bases from J, the gap between germline ends came to 11 bases. In germline, CDR1 is SGHVS, CDR2 FQNEAQ. The CDR3 is made up of 13 amino acids.

The V call is TRBV20-1, the J call TRBJ2-7; D ambiguous. The germline CDR1 and CDR2 sequences are DFQATT and SNEGSKA (reference sequence). V shed 0 bases and J shed 3 bases, with 12 bases lying between them. The CDR3 sequence is 14 residues long. Here the CDR3 DNA reads TGCAGTGCTAGAGATACAAACGGGTTCTACGAGCAGTACTTC. Protein product: CSARDTNGFYEQYF.

V gene TRBV11-2 combines with J gene TRBJ1-5; D unresolved. The germline gives CDR1 SGHAT, CDR2 FQNNGV. The V and J ends lost 5 bases and 7 bases respectively, with 15 bases between them. This CDR3 comprises 14 residues. CDR3 amino acids: CASSLGLAHQPQHF. The CDR3 DNA reads as TGTGCCAGCAGCCTTGGACTCGCCCACCAGCCCCAGCATTTT. The variable domain in full, completed from reference TRBV11-2 and TRBJ1-5, reads EAGVAQSPRYKIIEKRQSVAFWCNPISGHATLYWYQQILGQGPKLLIQFQNNGVVDDSQLPKDRFSAERLKGVDSTLKIQPAKLEDSAVYLCASSLGLAHQPQHFGDGTRLSIL.

The sample holds a few counts of this clonotype. This sequence joins TRBV18 and TRBJ1-1, with D hard to call. V lost 3 bases, J lost 1 base, and 3 bases lay in between. The CDR3 has 12 amino acids. The germline CDR1 and CDR2 sequences are KGHSH and LQKENI. CDR3 DNA: TGTGCCAGCTCACCGGCGAACACTGAAGCTTTCTTT. Protein sequence: CASSPANTEAFF.

This clonotype has only a few counts. The chain has TRBV18 and TRBJ2-3; 7 bases fit TRBD2. CDR1 is KGHSH and CDR2 is LQKENI in the germline V gene. The CDR3 is made up of 14 amino acids. The V gene end was trimmed by 4 bases and the J gene end by 2 bases; junction bases not matched to a gene: 3. This CDR3 reads CASSRAGVTDTQYF. The CDR3 DNA is TGTGCCAGCTCACGGGCGGGGGTCACAGATACGCAGTATTTT.

The chain carries TRBV20-1 and TRBJ1-2, with D hard to call. The CDR3 contains 12 residues. V gave up 2 bases and J gave up 8 bases, with 12 bases separating them. CDR1 and CDR2 from the germline V gene are DFQATT and SNEGSKA (reference sequence). The CDR3 sequence: CSARYEVKGYTF. The CDR3 region has the DNA TGCAGTGCTAGATACGAGGTAAAGGGCTACACCTTC.

The V and J genes are TRBV7-2 and TRBJ2-1; 8 nucleotides align to TRBD1. Germline CDR1 reads SGHTA; CDR2 reads FQGNSA. The CDR3 extends over 15 amino acids. V dropped 1 base and J dropped 2; count of bases not matched to a gene: 1. The CDR3 sequence: CASSLGTGPYNEQFF. The CDR3, as DNA: TGTGCCAGCAGCTTAGGGACAGGGCCCTACAATGAGCAGTTCTTC.

This clonotype has a handful of counts. V is TRBV28 and J is TRBJ2-2; possibly TRBD2 for D (6 bases). Per the germline V gene, CDR1 is MDHEN and CDR2 is SYDVKM. V lost 3 bases to trimming and J lost 4 bases, with 9 bases between them. The CDR3 runs to 14 residues. CDR3 coding DNA: TGTGCCAGCAGTTTGGGACTCATCACCGGGGAGCTGTTTTTT. Its translation: CASSLGLITGELFF.

This rearrangement joins TRBV7-9 to TRBJ1-3; D gene ambiguous. The V gene's germline CDR1 is SEHNR and CDR2 FQNEAQ (reference sequence). With 5 bases removed from V and 4 bases from J, the gap between germline ends came to 9 bases. The CDR3 loop spans 13 amino acids. CDR3 residues: CASSLPQGNTIYF. In DNA, the CDR3 is TGTGCCAGCAGCCTCCCCCAAGGAAACACCATATATTTT.

The gene calls are TRBV10-1 and TRBJ2-1; 11 positions match TRBD2. The J segment lost 3 bases and the V segment lost 0 bases, leaving 10 bases of the junction unmatched. The germline gives CDR1 WNHNN, CDR2 SYGVQD (reference sequence). This CDR3 comprises 19 residues. This CDR3 reads CASSESKGVTSGDYNEQFF. DNA of the CDR3: TGCGCCAGCAGTGAGTCGAAGGGGGTGACTAGCGGGGACTACAATGAGCAGTTCTTC.

There are a few counts of this clonotype. The V call is TRBV5-4, the J call TRBJ2-5; D may be TRBD2 (6 bases). V lost 1 base to trimming and J lost 3 bases, with 10 bases between them. Germline values: CDR1 SGHNT, CDR2 YYREEE (reference sequence). This CDR3 comprises 14 residues. CDR3 residues: CASSLPGGEETQYF. CDR3 DNA sequence: TGTGCCAGCAGCTTGCCCGGGGGTGAAGAGACCCAGTACTTC.

There are a few counts of this clonotype. This chain joins TRBV2 and TRBJ1-5, with no clear D. The CDR3 sequence is 14 residues long. The V gene's germline CDR1 is SNHLY and CDR2 FYNNEI. Trimming took 11 bases from V and 2 from J, leaving 16 bases between them. The CDR3 loop is CALGSGKGNQPQHF. CDR3 nucleotides: TGTGCCCTGGGCAGTGGTAAGGGCAATCAGCCCCAGCATTTT.

This clonotype has just a few counts. This chain joins TRBV6-1 and TRBJ1-3; no clear D gene. The length of the CDR3 is 14 residues. CDR1 is MNHNS and CDR2 is SASEGT in the germline V gene. V shed 5 bases and J shed 0 bases, with 8 bases lying between them. CDR3 in DNA: TGTGCCAGCAGTCAACAGAGCTCTGGAAACACCATATATTTT. It specifies CASSQQSSGNTIYF.

The rearrangement uses TRBV5-1 and TRBJ1-1, with a possible D match to TRBD1 (6 bases). The V gene lost 7 bases and the J gene lost 1 base, with 14 bases spanning the gap. CDR1 and CDR2 from the germline V gene are SGHRS and YFSETQ. This CDR3 has 14 residues. CDR3 protein: CASRPSTGNTEAFF. The CDR3 bases are TGCGCCAGCCGCCCCTCGACAGGGAACACTGAAGCTTTCTTT.

The rearrangement joins TRBV30 to TRBJ1-2; perhaps TRBD1 as D (5 bases). The CDR3 is made up of 13 amino acids. V lost 0 bases to trimming and J lost 4 bases, with 9 bases between them. Germline CDR1 reads GTSNPN; CDR2 reads SVGIG (reference sequence). The CDR3 here is CAWSVSGGYGYTF. The CDR3, as DNA: TGTGCCTGGAGTGTGTCCGGGGGCTATGGCTACACCTTC.

The chain combines TRBV5-1 with TRBJ1-3, with D maybe TRBD1 (6 bases). This CDR3 is 13 amino acids long. Trimming stripped 7 bases from V and 16 bases from J, with 24 bases between. Germline CDR1 reads SGHRS; CDR2 reads YFSETQ. CDR3 sequence (DNA): TGCGCCAGCTCGACTGGGGACAATCCGGCCTGGTATTTT. It specifies CASSTGDNPAWYF. Full variable domain (rest looked up from reference TRBV5-1 and TRBJ1-3): KAGVTQTPRYLIKTRGQQVTLSCSPISGHRSVSWYQQTPGQGLQFLFEYFSETQRNKGNFPGRFSGRQFSNSRSEMNVSTLELGDSALYLCASSTGDNPAWYFGEGSWLTVV.

The table lists this clonotype with a few counts. The J gene is TRBJ2-6, the V gene TRBV20-1; possible D gene TRBD2, 6 bases. The CDR3 spans 15 residues. Trimming took off 5 bases at V and 0 bases at J, with 11 bases between the two ends. Germline V lookup: CDR1 DFQATT, CDR2 SNEGSKA (reference sequence). CDR3 nucleotide sequence: TGCAGTGCTCCTGGGGGGACCTCTGGGGCCAACGTCCTGACTTTC. This encodes CSAPGGTSGANVLTF.

This clonotype was detected only a few times. The chain recombines TRBV19 with TRBJ2-1; 12 bases agree with TRBD2. The germline V gene has CDR1 LNHDA and CDR2 SQIVND (reference sequence). This CDR3 has 16 amino acids. V shed 6 bases, J shed 9 bases, and the junction held 12 bases outside the gene matches. CDR3 in amino acids: CASSHSGTSGWGEQFF. The CDR3 coding sequence is TGTGCCAGTAGCCATTCCGGGACTAGCGGGTGGGGTGAGCAGTTCTTC.

This clonotype showed up just a few times. V and J are TRBV11-3 and TRBJ2-3; 8 bases fit TRBD1. This CDR3 region has 14 residues. The V gene's germline CDR1 is SGHNT and CDR2 YENEEA. The J segment lost 3 bases and the V segment lost 4 bases, leaving 3 bases of the junction unmatched. The CDR3 spells CASSSRTGTDTQYF. As DNA, the CDR3 is TGTGCCAGCAGCTCCAGGACAGGGACAGATACGCAGTATTTT.

This clonotype has a handful of counts. J is TRBJ2-1 and V is TRBV19; D call uncertain. Per germline, CDR1 LNHDA and CDR2 SQIVND (reference sequence). V shed 6 bases and J shed 0 bases, with 3 bases lying between them. This CDR3 is 12 amino acids long. The CDR3 reads CASRASYNEQFF. The CDR3 nucleotides read TGTGCCAGTAGGGCCTCCTACAATGAGCAGTTCTTC.

In DNA, the CDR3 is TGTGCCAGCATGCCTCGTGGAGGGGTCTACGAGCAGTACTTC. Translated: CASMPRGGVYEQYF. The V and J genes are TRBV7-2 and TRBJ2-7; the D gene is possibly TRBD2 (6 bases). V lost 7 bases to trimming and J lost 3 bases, with 16 bases between them. From germline, CDR1 is SGHTA and CDR2 FQGNSA. This CDR3 region has 14 residues.

There are a few counts of this clonotype. The chain combines TRBV2 with TRBJ2-5, with 11 bases lining up with TRBD1. CDR3 size: 14 residues. V dropped 3 bases and J dropped 5; count of bases not matched to a gene: 2. Germline CDR1 and CDR2: SNHLY and FYNNEI. The CDR3 loop reads CASSEGQGGETQYF. As DNA, the CDR3 is TGTGCCAGCAGTGAGGGACAGGGGGGCGAGACCCAGTACTTC.